This T cell receptor beta chain derives from a study of a mutant IDH1 vaccine in newly diagnosed glioma. About the study: Treated patients comprised approximately 60% males and approximately 38% females, mean age approximately 42 years. General study results and limits: The occurrence of vaccine-induced immune responses was seen in 80% to 95% of patients. Changes to the top peripheral T cell clonotypes appeared unrelated to pseudoprogression.

Time point reported: baseline, week 1 (first vaccination visit). Indicated treatment: pre-vaccination baseline after standard-of-care therapy. Measured with immunoSEQ multiplex PCR; TCRdb has only the in-frame clones, and not every one. Found here are about 67,000 clones, more than 70% of them singletons; the top ten hold over 4%. CDR1 is GTSNPN, CDR2 SVGIG, per germline (reference sequence). The ends were cut back, 5 bases at V and 8 bases at J, with 9 bases in the middle. The CDR3 spans 11 residues. Turning to this clone: Its antigen is as yet unknown.

This sample comprised peripheral blood mononuclear cells (PBMCs), obtained from a glioma patient treated with radiotherapy, temozolomide or both. The receptor was isolated from a woman under 30 with glioma. Some clones in this sample may be carry-over from other donors' samples. The chain is built from TRBV30 and TRBJ1-4; D gene uncertain. Here the CDR3 DNA reads TGTGCCTGGTCGGAAAGGGAAAAACTGTTTTTT. As protein: CAWSEREKLFF. The whole variable domain, remainder taken from reference TRBV30 and TRBJ1-4, is SQTIHQWPATLVQPVGSPLSLECTVEGTSNPNLYWYRQAAGRGLQLLFYSVGIGQISSEVPQNLSASRPQDRQFILSSKKLLLSDSGFYLCAWSEREKLFFGSGTQLSVL.